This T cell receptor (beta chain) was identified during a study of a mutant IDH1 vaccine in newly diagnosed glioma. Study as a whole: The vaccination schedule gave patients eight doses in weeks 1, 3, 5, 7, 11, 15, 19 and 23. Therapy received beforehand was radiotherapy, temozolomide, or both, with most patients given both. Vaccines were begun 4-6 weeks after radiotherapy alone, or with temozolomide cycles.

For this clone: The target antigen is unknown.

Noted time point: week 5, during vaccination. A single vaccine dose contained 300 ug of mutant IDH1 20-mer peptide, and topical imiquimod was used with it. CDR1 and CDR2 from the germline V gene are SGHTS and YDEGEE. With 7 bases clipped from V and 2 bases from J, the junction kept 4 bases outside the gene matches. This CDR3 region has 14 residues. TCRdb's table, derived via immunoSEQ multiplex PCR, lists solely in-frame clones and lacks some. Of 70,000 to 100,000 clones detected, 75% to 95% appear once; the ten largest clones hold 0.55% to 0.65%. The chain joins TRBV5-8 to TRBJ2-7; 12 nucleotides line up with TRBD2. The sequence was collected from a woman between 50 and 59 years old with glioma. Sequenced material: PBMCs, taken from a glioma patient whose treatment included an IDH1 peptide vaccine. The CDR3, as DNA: TGTGCCAGCTGGGGACTAGCGGGCCCCTACGAGCAGTACTTC. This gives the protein CASWGLAGPYEQYF.